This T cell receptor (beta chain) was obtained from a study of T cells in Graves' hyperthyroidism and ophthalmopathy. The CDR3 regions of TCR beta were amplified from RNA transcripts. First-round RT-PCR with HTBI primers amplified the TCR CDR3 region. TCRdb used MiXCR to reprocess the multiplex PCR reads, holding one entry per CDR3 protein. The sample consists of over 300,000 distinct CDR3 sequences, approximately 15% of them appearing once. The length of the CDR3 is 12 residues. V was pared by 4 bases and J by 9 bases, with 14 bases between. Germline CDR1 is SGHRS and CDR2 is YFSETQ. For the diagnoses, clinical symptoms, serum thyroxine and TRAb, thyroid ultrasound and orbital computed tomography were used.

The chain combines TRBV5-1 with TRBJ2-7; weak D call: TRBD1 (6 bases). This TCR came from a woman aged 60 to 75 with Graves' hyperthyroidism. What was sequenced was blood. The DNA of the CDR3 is TGCGCCAGCAGCCAACCACAGGGTGGGCAGTACTTC. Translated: CASSQPQGGQYF.